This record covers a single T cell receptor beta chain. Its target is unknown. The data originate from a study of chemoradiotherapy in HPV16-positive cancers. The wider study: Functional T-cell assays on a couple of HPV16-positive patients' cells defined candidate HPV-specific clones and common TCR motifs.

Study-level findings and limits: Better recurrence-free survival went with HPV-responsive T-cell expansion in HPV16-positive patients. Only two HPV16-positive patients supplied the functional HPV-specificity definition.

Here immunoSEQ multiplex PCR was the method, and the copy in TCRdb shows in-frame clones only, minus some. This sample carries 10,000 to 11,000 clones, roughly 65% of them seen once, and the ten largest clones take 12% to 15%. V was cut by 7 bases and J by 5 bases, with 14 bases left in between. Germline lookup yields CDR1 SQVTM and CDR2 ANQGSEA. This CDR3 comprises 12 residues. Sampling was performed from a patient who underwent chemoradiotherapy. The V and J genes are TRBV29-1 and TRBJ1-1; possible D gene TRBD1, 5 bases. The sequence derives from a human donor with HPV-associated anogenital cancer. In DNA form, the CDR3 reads TGCAGCGGGGGGGGTAGTTGGACTGAAGCTTTCTTT. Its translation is CSGGGSWTEAFF.